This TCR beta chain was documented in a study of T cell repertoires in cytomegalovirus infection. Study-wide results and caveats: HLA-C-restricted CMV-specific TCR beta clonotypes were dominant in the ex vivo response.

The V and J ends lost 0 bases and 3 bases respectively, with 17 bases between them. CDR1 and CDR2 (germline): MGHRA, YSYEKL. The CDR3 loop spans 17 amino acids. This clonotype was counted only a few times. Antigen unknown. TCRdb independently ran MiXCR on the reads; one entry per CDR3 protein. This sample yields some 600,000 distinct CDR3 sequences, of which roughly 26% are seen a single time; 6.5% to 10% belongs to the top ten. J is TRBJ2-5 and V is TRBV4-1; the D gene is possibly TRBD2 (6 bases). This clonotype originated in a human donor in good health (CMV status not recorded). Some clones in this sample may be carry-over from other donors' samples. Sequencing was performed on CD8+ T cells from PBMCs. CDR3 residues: CASSQDQGGSSEETQYF. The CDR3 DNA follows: TGCGCCAGCAGCCAAGATCAAGGAGGGTCCTCTGAAGAGACCCAGTACTTC.